The present TCR beta chain was sequenced within a study of control samples from healthy donors and cancer patients. This clone occurred a few times. TCRdb keeps only in-frame clones here, not all; method: immunoSEQ multiplex PCR. The sample shows 150,000 to 200,000 clones, about 91% of them seen only once. The source material was blood. This TCR was recovered from a man in his late teens or twenties in good health.

This chain's CDR3 is CASSLELAGASYEQYF. The CDR3 nucleotides read TGCGCCAGCAGCTTGGAACTAGCGGGGGCTTCCTACGAGCAGTACTTC. The gene calls are TRBV5-1 and TRBJ2-7, with 11 bases aligning to TRBD2. The CDR3 totals 16 residues. J was trimmed by 1 base and V by 0 bases; bases with no gene match: 3. The germline V gene has CDR1 SGHRS and CDR2 YFSETQ.